This T cell receptor (beta chain) stems from a study of vaccination and CD4 T cells after COVID-19. Study in general: The study enrolled six male and four female convalescents, two of whom were Hispanic. Post-vaccine sampling followed dose two by a median 72 days (range 14 to 241). Participants were vaccinated with two doses, given as either BNT162b2 or mRNA-1273 vaccine. Study-level findings and limits: Nearly all convalescent vaccine-specific clones, 304 of 307, recognized only SARS-CoV-2 spike.

A word on this clonotype: Its antigen is unidentified.

TCRdb re-called the PCR reads through MiXCR, storing one row per CDR3 protein. In the table there are some 15,000 distinct CDR3 sequences, 66% of which are singletons. CDR3 size: 14 residues. Germline trimming cut 3 bases from V and 3 bases from J; bases unmatched to any gene: 8. CDR1 and CDR2 (germline): DFQATT, SNEGSKA (reference sequence). The V call is TRBV20-1, the J call TRBJ2-7, with 7 bases fitting TRBD1. This clonotype was obtained from a human donor who had recovered from COVID-19. The source material was CD4+ T cells from blood, sampled after SARS-CoV-2 vaccination. CDR3 in DNA: TGCAGTGCTAGGCCGGACAGGAGTGACTACGAGCAGTACTTC. It codes for CSARPDRSDYEQYF.